Listed below are T cell receptor beta chains from one sample, sequenced in a study of blood T cells in healthy people across ages. TCRdb re-derived calls from the 5' RACE reads in MiXCR, one entry per CDR3 protein. The sample holds 1,300,000 or so distinct CDR3 sequences, 55% to 75% seen once. Sequences were obtained from blood. The receptor source for this set is a man aged 18 to 35 in good health. CDR3s include the opening cysteine and the closing phenylalanine or tryptophan. A D gene is named only where the DNA matches it firmly. The size of a clone is reported for some rows only, either as once, few or many, or as a class for expanded clones.

j_gene	v_gene	d_gene	abundance	CDR3aa
TRBJ1-4	TRBV7-3	-	-	CATTYEGATNEKLFF
TRBJ2-5	TRBV12-3/TRBV12-4	TRBD2	-	CASRPGGETQYF
TRBJ2-7	TRBV28	-	-	CASRPRSPTYEQYF
TRBJ2-1	TRBV20-1	TRBD1	-	CSARSGDRGYNEQFF
-	TRBV20-1	TRBD2	-	CSARGGLTYEQYF
TRBJ2-2	TRBV24-1	TRBD2	-	CATSDSGLAGNTGELFF
TRBJ2-1	TRBV4-1	-	few	CASSLLVGDSYNEQFF
TRBJ1-5	TRBV5-1	-	-	CASSLEGDYQPQHF
TRBJ1-2	TRBV5-1	-	-	CASRRRSDRNYGYTF
TRBJ2-2	TRBV11-2	-	-	CASSPGWTGELFF
TRBJ1-1	TRBV20-1	-	-	CSARSYRVITEAFF
TRBJ2-7	TRBV10-1	-	-	CASSESTTPRGYEQYF
TRBJ1-6	TRBV10-3	TRBD1	-	CAIEAGTGNSPLHF
TRBJ2-7	TRBV5-1	TRBD2	many	CASSSGLAGYEQYF
TRBJ2-3	TRBV29-1	TRBD2	-	CSGLWGGTDTQYF
TRBJ1-2	TRBV11-2	TRBD1	-	CASRLTGTGSLYGYTF
TRBJ2-2	TRBV15	-	-	CATSFSRTGELFF
TRBJ2-6	TRBV3-1	TRBD1	-	CASSQTGGAGANVLTF
TRBJ2-1	TRBV7-9	-	few	CASSPPSLGSSYNEQFF
TRBJ2-1	TRBV9	TRBD2	-	CASSPLAGPGGGEQFF
TRBJ2-6	TRBV7-6	-	-	CASSTRFSGANVLTF
TRBJ2-4	TRBV19	TRBD1	-	CARTGSDIQYF
TRBJ2-1	TRBV5-1	-	-	CASRSGTASDEQFF
TRBJ1-1	TRBV29-1	-	-	CSGSGWGGGTEAFF
TRBJ2-7	TRBV20-1	TRBD1	once	CSAIRDSPYEQYF
TRBJ2-1	TRBV7-9	TRBD2	-	CASSPQASGGYNEQFF
TRBJ2-7	TRBV20-1	-	-	CSAGSNGQYYEQYF
TRBJ2-3	TRBV11-1	TRBD2	-	CASSWREGAGLSDTQYF